This T cell receptor beta chain was retrieved from a study of early T cells in non-severe SARS-CoV-2 infection. Whole-study context: Unsorted whole-blood RNA was sequenced in bulk, leaving chains unpaired.

This clonotype has a count of ten or more. Germline-derived CDR1 and CDR2 are SNHLY and FYNNEI. The CDR3 spans 13 residues. Trimming left V 10 bases short and J 3 bases short, with 14 bases between. Unique molecular identifiers (one per individual cDNA molecule) were attached. Each CDR3 protein gets one entry after TCRdb re-called the 5' RACE reads with MiXCR. The repertoire holds about 26,000 distinct CDR3 sequences, with roughly 4.6% as singletons. This TCR was recovered from an adult who was a healthcare worker with PCR-confirmed SARS-CoV-2 infection or an uninfected control (not recorded which). This chain joins TRBV2 and TRBJ2-3, with D unclear. What was sequenced was whole blood. CDR3 bases: TGTGCCACGAAGGGCGACTTTACAGATACGCAGTATTTT. This encodes CATKGDFTDTQYF.